Shown below are 6 T cell receptor beta chains from a single sample sequenced in a study of identical twins. TCRdb used MiXCR to reprocess the 5' RACE reads, holding one entry per CDR3 protein. This table holds approximately 190,000 distinct CDR3 sequences, about 15% found once. These same data were also listed under a study on T cells expressing NK-cell markers.

The sequencing sample was made of CD8+ T cells sorted from blood. These receptors came from a woman aged 18-29 years in good health.

V gene TRBV12-5 combines with J gene TRBJ2-1; 7 bases are shared with TRBD2. Germline assignment: CDR1 LGHNT and CDR2 FRNRAP. The V gene end was trimmed by 5 bases and the J gene end by 8 bases; junction bases not matched to a gene: 18. The CDR3 is 17 residues long. In DNA form, the CDR3 reads TGTGCTAGTGGTCATCCTATCTCGGGGGGTAAAGGCGATGAGCAGTTCTTC. Encoded protein: CASGHPISGGKGDEQFF.

This clonotype was detected only a few times. The chain couples TRBV29-1 to TRBJ2-1; D remains ambiguous. V lost 6 bases and J 5 bases, leaving 5 bases between the germline ends. Germline assignment: CDR1 SQVTM and CDR2 ANQGSEA. CDR3 length: 10 amino acids. In nucleotides, the CDR3 is TGCAGCGTAGCGAACAATGAGCAGTTCTTC. Translation: CSVANNEQFF.

This clonotype was seen more than once but under ten times. This chain connects TRBV7-9 to TRBJ1-2; D gene uncertain. The CDR3 extends over 11 amino acids. The germline CDR1 and CDR2 sequences are SEHNR and FQNEAQ (reference sequence). Trimming pared 4 bases from V and 13 bases from J, leaving 13 bases between. DNA for the CDR3: TGTGCCAGCAGCTACTTTAGTGCTTTCACCTTC. This gives the protein CASSYFSAFTF.

This clonotype was seen more than once but under ten times. The chain carries TRBV6-1 and TRBJ2-2; TRBD1 might be the D (8 bases). From germline, CDR1 is MNHNS and CDR2 SASEGT. V was trimmed by 5 bases and J by 3 bases, leaving 16 bases between them. This CDR3 is 16 amino acids long. The CDR3 bases are TGTGCCAGCAGTCTTGGACAGGGAGGGTACACCGGGGAGCTGTTTTTT. Translation: CASSLGQGGYTGELFF.

The sample holds a few counts of this clonotype. The chain has TRBV5-8 and TRBJ2-5; TRBD2 agrees at 12 bases. Unmatched junction bases numbered 6, after V lost 0 bases and J lost 3 bases. Germline V gene sequence: CDR1 SGHTS, CDR2 YDEGEE. This CDR3 region has 17 residues. The CDR3 spells CASSLAGTSGLKETQYF. The CDR3 DNA follows: TGTGCCAGCAGCTTGGCTGGGACTAGCGGGTTGAAAGAGACCCAGTACTTC. Drawing the rest from reference TRBV5-8 and TRBJ2-5, the complete variable domain is EAGVTQSPTHLIKTRGQQATLRCSPISGHTSVYWYQQALGLGLQFLLWYDEGEERNRGNFPPRFSGRQFPNYSSELNVNALELEDSALYLCASSLAGTSGLKETQYFGPGTRLLVL.

This clonotype has more than one count but fewer than ten. This chain uses TRBV29-1 with TRBJ2-7; maybe TRBD1 (5 bases). V was shortened by 1 base and J by 4 bases, with 8 bases between the two germline ends. Germline CDR1 reads SQVTM; CDR2 reads ANQGSEA. This CDR3 region has 12 residues. The chain's CDR3 is CSVEAAGYEQYF. In DNA form, the CDR3 reads TGCAGCGTTGAAGCCGCAGGGTACGAGCAGTACTTC.